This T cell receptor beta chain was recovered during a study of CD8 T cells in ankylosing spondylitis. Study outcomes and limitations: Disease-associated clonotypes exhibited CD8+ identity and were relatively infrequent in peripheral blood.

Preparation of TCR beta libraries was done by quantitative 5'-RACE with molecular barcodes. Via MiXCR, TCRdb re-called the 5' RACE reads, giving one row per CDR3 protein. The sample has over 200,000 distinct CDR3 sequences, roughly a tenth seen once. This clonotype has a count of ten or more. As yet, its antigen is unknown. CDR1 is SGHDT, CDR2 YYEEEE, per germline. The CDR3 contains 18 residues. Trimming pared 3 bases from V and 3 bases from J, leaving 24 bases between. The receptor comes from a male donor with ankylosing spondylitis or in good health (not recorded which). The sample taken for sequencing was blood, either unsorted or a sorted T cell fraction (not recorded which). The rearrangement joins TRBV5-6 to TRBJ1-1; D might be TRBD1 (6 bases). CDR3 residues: CASSYPELGGGVDTEAFF. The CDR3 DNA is TGTGCCAGCAGCTACCCCGAGTTAGGGGGGGGTGTGGACACTGAAGCTTTCTTT. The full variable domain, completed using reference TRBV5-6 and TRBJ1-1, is DAGVTQSPTHLIKTRGQQVTLRCSPKSGHDTVSWYQQALGQGPQFIFQYYEEEERQRGNFPDRFSGHQFPNYSSELNVNALLLGDSALYLCASSYPELGGGVDTEAFFGQGTRLTVV.